The rows below give T cell receptor beta chains drawn from one sample of a study of cytomegalovirus exposure and HLA in healthy donors. Assay: immunoSEQ multiplex PCR; the TCRdb copy retains only in-frame clones and omits some. This table holds 160,000 or so clones, roughly four fifths found once. Sequencing was carried out using PBMCs. Receptor source: a man over 45 in good health and CMV-seropositive. Both conserved end residues are part of each CDR3. Fields, in order: clone size, J gene, D gene, V gene, CDR3 DNA, CDR3 protein. D genes are given only for firm matches. A clone size is listed for some rows: how often the clone was seen (once, few, many), or a class if it is expanded.

>once|TRBJ2-1|-|TRBV27
TGTGCCAGCACTGGGAGGACGGGGAGCTCCTACAATGAGCAGTTCTTC
CASTGRTGSSYNEQFF
>-|TRBJ2-7|-|TRBV28
TGTGCCAGCAGTTTAAGGCAGGGTGTCTACGAGCAGTACTTC
CASSLRQGVYEQYF
>once|TRBJ2-7|TRBD1|TRBV2
TGTGCCAGCAGTGAACAAGGACAGGGCTACGAGCAGTACTTC
CASSEQGQGYEQYF
>-|TRBJ2-5|TRBD2|TRBV14
TGTGCCAGCAGCCAGTTGATAGCGGGCGGACAAGAGACCCAGTACTTC
CASSQLIAGGQETQYF
>-|TRBJ2-7|-|TRBV7-9
TGTGCCAGCAGCTCCTACGTCTACGAGCAGTACTTC
CASSSYVYEQYF
>-|TRBJ2-5|-|TRBV5-1
TGCGCCAGCAGCGTCAACGTCGAGGAGACCCAGTACTTC
CASSVNVEETQYF
>-|TRBJ1-5|-|TRBV6-5
TGTGCCAGCAGTTACTCGGGGTTTTCGGGGAATCAGCCCCAGCATTTT
CASSYSGFSGNQPQHF
>-|TRBJ1-1|-|TRBV11-3
TGTGCCAGCAGCTTTGGGGCCCCGAACACTGAAGCTTTCTTT
CASSFGAPNTEAFF
>-|TRBJ1-5|-|TRBV28
TGTGCCAGCAGTTTATCTGGACTGGATCAGCCCCAGCATTTT
CASSLSGLDQPQHF
>-|TRBJ2-5|TRBD2|TRBV6-1
TGTGCCAGCAGTGAGTCCCTAGCGGGGGACCAAGAGACCCAGTACTTC
CASSESLAGDQETQYF
>-|TRBJ1-1|-|TRBV5-1
TGCGCCAGCAGCACGGTCCCCGGGAGGACTGAAGCTTTCTTT
CASSTVPGRTEAFF
>-|TRBJ2-1|TRBD2|TRBV18
TGTGCCAGCTCGCTCTTGGGCGGGAGGCCCAATGAGCAGTTCTTC
CASSLLGGRPNEQFF
>-|TRBJ1-4|-|TRBV6-5
TGTGCCAGCAGGAAACAGGGAAATGAAAAACTGTTTTTT
CASRKQGNEKLFF
>once|TRBJ2-5|TRBD2|TRBV7-3
TGTGCCAGCAGCCGAGCGGGAGGGTCCGGGGAGACCCAGTACTTC
CASSRAGGSGETQYF
>once|TRBJ2-5|TRBD1|TRBV7-2
TGTGCCAGCAGCCAACCGGGACAGCAAGAGACCCAGTACTTC
CASSQPGQQETQYF
>few|TRBJ2-7|TRBD1|TRBV19
TGTGCCAGTAGTTACGGGACAGGGGGCAGGGAGCAGTACTTC
CASSYGTGGREQYF
>once|TRBJ1-2|-|TRBV7-3
TGTGCCAGCAGCTTATCTAGTAACTATGGCTACACCTTC
CASSLSSNYGYTF
>-|TRBJ1-5|-|TRBV5-8
TGTGCCAGCAGCTTGCATGAGGTCGGGGGCAATCAGCCCCAGCATTTT
CASSLHEVGGNQPQHF
>-|TRBJ2-1|-|TRBV4-3
TGCGCCAGCAGCCAAGGTGGCGGTACCTACAATGAGCAGTTCTTC
CASSQGGGTYNEQFF
>few|TRBJ2-5|TRBD2|TRBV6-1
TGTGCCAGCAGTGAAATGACTAGCGCGAAGACCCAGTACTTC
CASSEMTSAKTQYF
>-|TRBJ2-2|-|TRBV7-6
TGTGCCAGCAGCCTGGGACAAAACACCGGGGAGCTGTTTTTT
CASSLGQNTGELFF
>-|TRBJ1-3|-|TRBV4-1
TGCGCCAGCAGCCAAGTGACAGGAGGAAACACCATATATTTT
CASSQVTGGNTIYF
>-|TRBJ2-7|TRBD2|TRBV18
TGTGCCAGCTCACCTGGACTAGACCACGAGCAGTACTTC
CASSPGLDHEQYF
>-|TRBJ2-6|-|TRBV19
TGTGCCAGTAGTATAGTCCCCGGGTCTGGGGCCAACGTCCTGACTTTC
CASSIVPGSGANVLTF
>-|TRBJ2-7|TRBD2|TRBV9
TGTGCCAGCAGCGCCGAAGTTTCCGGGACTAGCGGGGGCCGGGTCTACTTC
CASSAEVSGTSGGRVYF
>-|TRBJ1-2|TRBD1|TRBV7-9
TGTGCCAGCAGCCACACCGGGACAGGGTATGGCTACACCTTC
CASSHTGTGYGYTF
>-|TRBJ2-1|-|TRBV28
TGTGCCAGCAGTTCACCTGCAGGGGCTACCTACAATGAGCAGTTCTTC
CASSSPAGATYNEQFF
>-|TRBJ2-7|-|TRBV2
TGTGCCAGCAGCGCGAGCTACGAGCAGTACTTC
CASSASYEQYF
>-|TRBJ2-2|-|TRBV5-1
TGCGCCAGCAGCTTGGTTGGGAGCCAACCGAACACCGGGGAGCTGTTTTTT
CASSLVGSQPNTGELFF
>-|TRBJ2-7|-|TRBV9
TGTGCCAGCAGCCCCGACACTTCCTACGAGCAGTACTTC
CASSPDTSYEQYF